What follows are 29 T cell receptor beta chains derived from one specimen sequenced in a study of Graves' ophthalmopathy and Graves' hyperthyroidism (dated by TCRdb to the late 2010s). Sequenced using an Illumina HiSeq 2000. TCR beta CDR3 regions were amplified from RNA transcripts for repertoire sequencing. A first-round RT-PCR used HTBI primers with the Qiagen OneStep RT-PCR kit, followed by a second-round multiplex PCR, size selection and purification. The raw public reads went through TCRdb reprocessing: fastp at Q25, MiXCR clone calling, in-frame beta chains kept. Rows are combined by CDR3 protein, so each entry shows the most common genes and DNA. The sample records over a million distinct CDR3 sequences, around a third of which are singletons. Around 10% of the sample is taken by the ten largest. Source material: peripheral blood or thyroid tissue (not recorded which). These receptors originate from an adult man with Graves' hyperthyroidism.

At least ten counts were recorded for this clonotype. The V and J genes are TRBV29-1 and TRBJ2-5, with D hard to call. In germline, CDR1 is SQVTM, CDR2 ANQGSEA. This CDR3 has 12 amino acids. The V gene lost 4 bases and the J gene lost 2 bases, with 8 bases spanning the gap. The CDR3, as DNA: TGCAGCGTTGCAACAGAACAAGAGACCCAGTACTTC. Its translation: CSVATEQETQYF.

This clonotype showed up many times. The chain recombines TRBV15 with TRBJ2-7, with D tentatively TRBD1 (5 bases). This CDR3 is built from 15 residues. Germline CDR1 LNHNV, CDR2 YYDKDF (reference sequence). Trimming took off 5 bases at V and 2 bases at J, with 16 bases between the two ends. CDR3 sequence (DNA): TGTGCCACCAGCCCTCGGACATCCTCACCCTACGAGCAGTACTTC. It codes for CATSPRTSSPYEQYF.

V usage is TRBV5-8 and J usage is TRBJ1-4, with 8 bases fitting TRBD1. V dropped 0 bases and J dropped 6; count of bases not matched to a gene: 4. Germline CDR1 is SGHTS and CDR2 is YDEGEE. The CDR3 is 15 amino acids. CDR3 nucleotides: TGTGCCAGCAGCTTGGACGGACAGGGTTATGAAAAACTGTTTTTT. Protein: CASSLDGQGYEKLFF.

V gene TRBV7-6 combines with J gene TRBJ2-7, with 11 bases fitting TRBD2. This CDR3 contains 15 residues. V was pared by 5 bases and J by 2 bases, with 5 bases of the junction left unmatched. Germline CDR1 SGHVS, CDR2 FNYEAQ. DNA of the CDR3: TGTGCCAGCAGCCCAATACTAGCGGGAGCCTACGAGCAGTACTTC. It yields the protein CASSPILAGAYEQYF.

For this clonotype: Since a much larger clone is just one base distant, this may be a read error. J is TRBJ1-2 and V is TRBV7-2; TRBD1 matches at 9 bases. In germline, CDR1 is SGHTA, CDR2 FQGNSA. This CDR3 is 13 amino acids long. The CDR3, as DNA: TGTGCCGGCAGCTTAGAGGGACAGGGCATAACGGCCTTC. It translates to CAGSLEGQGITAF.

The V call is TRBV10-3, the J call TRBJ1-1, with D possibly TRBD1 on 6 matching bases. The CDR3 has 14 amino acids. Germline-derived CDR1 and CDR2 are ENHRY and SYGVKD. V lost 0 bases and J 4 bases, leaving 9 bases between the germline ends. The CDR3 loop reads CAISESKGVTEAFF. As DNA, the CDR3 is TGTGCCATCAGTGAGTCGAAGGGGGTCACTGAAGCTTTCTTT.

This clonotype was detected a few times. The V gene is TRBV20-1, the J gene TRBJ2-7; TRBD1 agrees at 9 bases. Germline V CDR1 and CDR2: DFQATT, SNEGSKA (reference sequence). The CDR3 is 14 amino acids. Trimming removed 1 base from V and 0 bases from J; junction bases left unmatched: 1. The CDR3 DNA reads as TGCAGTGCTAGAGTGACAGGGGGCTCCTACGAGCAGTACTTC. Translating it yields CSARVTGGSYEQYF.

This clonotype was seen a handful of times. This could be a read error, since a much larger clone is one nucleotide away. V is TRBV9 and J is TRBJ1-1; D gene ambiguous. Trimming removed 5 bases at V and 1 base at J, with 12 bases between. The CDR3 extends over 14 amino acids. Germline V gives CDR1 SGDLS, CDR2 YYNGEE. The CDR3 DNA is TGTGCCAGCAGACCGGAACGGCAGAACACTGAAGCTTTCTTT. Residues: CASRPERQNTEAFF.

This chain joins TRBV7-9 and TRBJ2-7, with D perhaps TRBD2 (6 bases). V dropped 8 bases and J dropped 0 bases, with 20 bases sitting between them. Germline assignment: CDR1 SEHNR and CDR2 FQNEAQ (reference sequence). The CDR3 is made up of 16 amino acids. The CDR3 DNA is TGTGCCAGCCGACCTCCGCAGGTGGGAGGCTCCTACGAGCAGTACTTC. Its translation: CASRPPQVGGSYEQYF.

Note on this clonotype: The CDR3 carries no conserved terminal phenylalanine or tryptophan, so it likely arises from a read error. The V gene is TRBV10-2, the J gene TRBJ1-6; D not resolved. The germline V and J ends were trimmed by 2 bases and 7 bases, with 9 bases remaining between them. CDR3 size: 14 residues. Germline-derived CDR1 and CDR2 are WSHSY and SAAADI. The CDR3 region is CASSEPGSNSPLHL. The CDR3 nucleotides read TGCGCCAGCAGTGAGCCGGGGAGCAATTCACCCCTCCACCTT.

This clonotype was counted only a few times. At one boundary the junction diverges from the germline segment, which might be a read error. The chain couples TRBV10-3 to TRBJ2-7, with D possibly TRBD1 on 7 matching bases. The CDR3 is made up of 14 amino acids. CDR1 and CDR2 (germline): ENHRY, SYGVKD. CDR3 amino acids: CASSWAGGNYEQYF. DNA of the CDR3: TGTGCCAGCAGTTGGGCAGGGGGGAATTACGAGCAGTACTTC.

Remarks on this clonotype: No conserved phenylalanine or tryptophan ends this CDR3, so it is likely a read error. The limits of the CDR3 on the DNA are not certain, so only TCRdb's listed CDR3 is given. This chain connects TRBV29-1 to TRBJ1-2. The CDR3 is 11 residues long, ends included. Per the germline V gene, CDR1 is SQVTM and CDR2 is ANQGSEA. The CDR3 loop reads CSVEELTSGRA.

This clonotype was seen a handful of times. This rearrangement joins TRBV20-1 to TRBJ1-3; no reliable D call. The ends were cut back, 5 bases at V and 4 bases at J, with 12 bases in the middle. Germline loops: CDR1 DFQATT, CDR2 SNEGSKA (reference sequence). The CDR3 runs to 13 residues. This chain's CDR3 is CSAEPEAGNTIYF. CDR3 DNA: TGCAGTGCTGAACCGGAGGCCGGAAACACCATATATTTT.

This clonotype was counted a single time. This sequence may be a read error, since a much larger clone differs from it by one base. The chain joins TRBV7-9 to TRBJ2-2; possibly TRBD1 for D (6 bases). In germline, CDR1 is SEHNR, CDR2 FQNEAQ (reference sequence). V shed 5 bases and J shed 8 bases, with 12 bases lying between them. The CDR3 totals 13 residues. The CDR3: CASSPSGEGELFF. The DNA of the CDR3 is TGTGCCAGCAGCCCCTCAGGGGAAGGGGAGCTGTTTTTT.

The V and J genes are TRBV2 and TRBJ1-1; 9 bases are a match to TRBD1. The germline CDR1 and CDR2 sequences are SNHLY and FYNNEI. The CDR3 loop spans 14 amino acids. With 6 bases clipped from V and 10 bases from J, the junction kept 12 bases outside the gene matches. This CDR3 is CASSESTGGVRAFF. The DNA of the CDR3 is TGTGCCAGCAGCGAAAGTACAGGGGGCGTCAGAGCTTTCTTT.

Comment on this clonotype: Relative to the germline gene, one junction end is altered; a read error may explain this. The V and J genes are TRBV5-1 and TRBJ2-5; D is perhaps TRBD1 (6 bases). The CDR3 sequence is 14 residues long. Germline V gives CDR1 SGHRS, CDR2 YFSETQ. CDR3 amino acids: CTSRSGELQETQYF. The CDR3 DNA reads TGCACCAGCAGGTCAGGGGAACTCCAAGAGACCCAGTACTTC. Drawing the rest from reference TRBV5-1 and TRBJ2-5, the complete variable domain is KAGVTQTPRYLIKTRGQQVTLSCSPISGHRSVSWYQQTPGQGLQFLFEYFSETQRNKGNFPGRFSGRQFSNSRSEMNVSTLELGDSALYLCTSRSGELQETQYFGPGTRLLVL.

The table lists this clonotype with many counts. The J gene is TRBJ2-5, the V gene TRBV7-8; 7 nucleotides align to TRBD1. Germline CDR1 is SGHVS and CDR2 is FQNEAQ. Unmatched junction bases numbered 9, after V lost 0 bases and J lost 5 bases. The CDR3 runs 16 residues. Here the CDR3 DNA reads TGTGCCAGCAGCTTAGCCCCCTCGACAGGGCAGGAGACCCAGTACTTC. Translated, it gives CASSLAPSTGQETQYF.

This clonotype was counted between two and nine times. The chain combines TRBV4-3 with TRBJ1-1; the match to TRBD1 covers 8 bases. The germline V gene encodes CDR1 LGHNA and CDR2 YSLEER. The CDR3 consists of 18 residues. V lost 1 base to trimming and J lost 4 bases; unmatched junction nucleotides: 14. CDR3 region: CASSQGVAGGAGSTEAFF. CDR3 DNA: TGCGCCAGCAGCCAAGGGGTGGCAGGGGGCGCGGGAAGCACTGAAGCTTTCTTT.

J is TRBJ1-5 and V is TRBV15; 7 bases are shared with TRBD1. V gave up 4 bases and J gave up 2 bases; unmatched junction bases: 5. The CDR3 runs 15 residues. Germline lookup yields CDR1 LNHNV and CDR2 YYDKDF (reference sequence). The CDR3 bases are TGTGCCACCAGCATTTACGGACAGGGCAATCAGCCCCAGCATTTT. It yields the protein CATSIYGQGNQPQHF.

The chain links TRBV7-4 to TRBJ2-5; a possible D gene is TRBD1 (6 bases). The CDR3 extends over 18 amino acids. Trimming pared 2 bases from V and 1 base from J, leaving 20 bases between. Per germline, CDR1 SGHVT and CDR2 SQSDAQ. CDR3 residues: CASSLPIEGEWAQETQYF. Written as DNA, the CDR3 is TGTGCCAGCAGCTTACCAATTGAGGGGGAGTGGGCCCAAGAGACCCAGTACTTC.

This chain links TRBV20-1 with TRBJ1-1; D call uncertain. The CDR3 runs to 15 residues. The V and J ends lost 6 bases and 0 bases respectively, with 17 bases between them. Germline values: CDR1 DFQATT, CDR2 SNEGSKA (reference sequence). CDR3 coding DNA: TGCAGTGCCACTAGCGGGGTTCTGATGAACACTGAAGCTTTCTTT. This sequence encodes CSATSGVLMNTEAFF.

This clonotype was seen at least ten times. V gene TRBV29-1 combines with J gene TRBJ1-1, with D unresolved. Germline CDR1 is SQVTM and CDR2 is ANQGSEA. The CDR3 has 11 amino acids. Deletions cut 6 bases from V and 4 bases from J, with 9 bases between. In DNA form, the CDR3 reads TGCAGCGTCGGTGTCGGCACTGAAGCTTTCTTT. It translates to CSVGVGTEAFF.

As regards this clonotype: It is likely a read error, because the conserved phenylalanine at the end of the CDR3 is missing. This chain connects TRBV7-8 to TRBJ1-4, with D perhaps matching TRBD1 (5 bases). Germline assignment: CDR1 SGHVS and CDR2 FQNEAQ. The CDR3 is 12 amino acids. Trimming left V 6 bases short and J 10 bases short, with 12 bases between. CDR3 region: CASSPTDGKLFS. The CDR3 DNA sequence: TGTGCCAGCAGTCCGACAGATGGAAAACTGTTTTCT.

The rearrangement uses TRBV19 and TRBJ2-5, with 7 bases aligning to TRBD1. Germline CDR1 LNHDA, CDR2 SQIVND (reference sequence). V lost 0 bases to trimming and J lost 5 bases; unmatched junction nucleotides: 9. CDR3 length equals 16 residues. CDR3 in DNA: TGTGCCAGTAGTATAGAGGGAACAACAGGGGCTGAGACCCAGTACTTC. It specifies CASSIEGTTGAETQYF.

Details on this clonotype: A much bigger clone sits one base away, suggesting this may be a read error. This rearrangement joins TRBV20-1 to TRBJ2-7, with unresolved D. The CDR3 totals 11 residues. Germline V CDR1 and CDR2: DFQATT, SNEGSKA (reference sequence). Written as DNA, the CDR3 is TGCAGTGCTAGAGACCCCTACGAGCAGTGCTTC. It translates to CSARDPYEQCF.

The chain couples TRBV29-1 to TRBJ2-1; D gene unclear. The CDR3 has 12 amino acids. V lost 5 bases, J lost 0 bases, and 5 bases lay in between. CDR1 is SQVTM, CDR2 ANQGSEA, per germline. The CDR3 protein is CSVPSSYNEQFF. DNA for the CDR3: TGCAGCGTTCCGAGCTCCTACAATGAGCAGTTCTTC.

The chain uses TRBV19 and TRBJ2-7; D might be TRBD2 (6 bases). The CDR3 is 16 residues long. The germline V and J ends were trimmed by 1 base and 2 bases, with 15 bases remaining between them. Germline V gene data show CDR1 as LNHDA and CDR2 as SQIVND (reference sequence). DNA for the CDR3: TGTGCCAGTAGTATAGGTCCAGCGGGCGTGACCTACGAGCAGTACTTC. Its protein product is CASSIGPAGVTYEQYF.

This clonotype was observed many times. The chain uses TRBV10-3 and TRBJ2-2; D is undetermined. There are 13 residues in the CDR3. The V gene lost 0 bases and the J gene lost 5 bases, with 4 bases spanning the gap. Germline lookup yields CDR1 ENHRY and CDR2 SYGVKD. For the CDR3, the DNA is TGTGCCATCAGTGAGTCGGGAACCGGGGAGCTGTTTTTT. Translating gives CAISESGTGELFF.

This clonotype was seen a handful of times. The chain employs TRBV7-9 and TRBJ2-6; 9 nucleotides align to TRBD2. The CDR3 length is 15 residues. Germline V gene data show CDR1 as SEHNR and CDR2 as FQNEAQ (reference sequence). V gave up 7 bases and J gave up 0 bases; unmatched junction bases: 1. Here the CDR3 DNA reads TGTGCCAGCAAAGCGGGGGGCTCTGGGGCCAACGTCCTGACTTTC. Amino acids: CASKAGGSGANVLTF.